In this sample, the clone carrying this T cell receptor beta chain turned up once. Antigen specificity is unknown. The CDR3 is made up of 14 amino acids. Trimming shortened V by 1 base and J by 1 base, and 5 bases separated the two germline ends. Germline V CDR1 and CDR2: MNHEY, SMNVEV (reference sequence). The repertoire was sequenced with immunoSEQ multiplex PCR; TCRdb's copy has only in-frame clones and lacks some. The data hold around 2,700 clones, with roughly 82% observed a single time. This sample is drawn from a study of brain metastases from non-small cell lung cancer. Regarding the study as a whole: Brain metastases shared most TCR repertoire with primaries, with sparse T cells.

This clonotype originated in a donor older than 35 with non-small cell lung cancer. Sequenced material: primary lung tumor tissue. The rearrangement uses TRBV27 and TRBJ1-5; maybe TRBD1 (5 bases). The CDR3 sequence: CASSLYRSNQPQHF. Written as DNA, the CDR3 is TGTGCCAGCAGTTTATACAGGAGCAATCAGCCCCAGCATTTT.